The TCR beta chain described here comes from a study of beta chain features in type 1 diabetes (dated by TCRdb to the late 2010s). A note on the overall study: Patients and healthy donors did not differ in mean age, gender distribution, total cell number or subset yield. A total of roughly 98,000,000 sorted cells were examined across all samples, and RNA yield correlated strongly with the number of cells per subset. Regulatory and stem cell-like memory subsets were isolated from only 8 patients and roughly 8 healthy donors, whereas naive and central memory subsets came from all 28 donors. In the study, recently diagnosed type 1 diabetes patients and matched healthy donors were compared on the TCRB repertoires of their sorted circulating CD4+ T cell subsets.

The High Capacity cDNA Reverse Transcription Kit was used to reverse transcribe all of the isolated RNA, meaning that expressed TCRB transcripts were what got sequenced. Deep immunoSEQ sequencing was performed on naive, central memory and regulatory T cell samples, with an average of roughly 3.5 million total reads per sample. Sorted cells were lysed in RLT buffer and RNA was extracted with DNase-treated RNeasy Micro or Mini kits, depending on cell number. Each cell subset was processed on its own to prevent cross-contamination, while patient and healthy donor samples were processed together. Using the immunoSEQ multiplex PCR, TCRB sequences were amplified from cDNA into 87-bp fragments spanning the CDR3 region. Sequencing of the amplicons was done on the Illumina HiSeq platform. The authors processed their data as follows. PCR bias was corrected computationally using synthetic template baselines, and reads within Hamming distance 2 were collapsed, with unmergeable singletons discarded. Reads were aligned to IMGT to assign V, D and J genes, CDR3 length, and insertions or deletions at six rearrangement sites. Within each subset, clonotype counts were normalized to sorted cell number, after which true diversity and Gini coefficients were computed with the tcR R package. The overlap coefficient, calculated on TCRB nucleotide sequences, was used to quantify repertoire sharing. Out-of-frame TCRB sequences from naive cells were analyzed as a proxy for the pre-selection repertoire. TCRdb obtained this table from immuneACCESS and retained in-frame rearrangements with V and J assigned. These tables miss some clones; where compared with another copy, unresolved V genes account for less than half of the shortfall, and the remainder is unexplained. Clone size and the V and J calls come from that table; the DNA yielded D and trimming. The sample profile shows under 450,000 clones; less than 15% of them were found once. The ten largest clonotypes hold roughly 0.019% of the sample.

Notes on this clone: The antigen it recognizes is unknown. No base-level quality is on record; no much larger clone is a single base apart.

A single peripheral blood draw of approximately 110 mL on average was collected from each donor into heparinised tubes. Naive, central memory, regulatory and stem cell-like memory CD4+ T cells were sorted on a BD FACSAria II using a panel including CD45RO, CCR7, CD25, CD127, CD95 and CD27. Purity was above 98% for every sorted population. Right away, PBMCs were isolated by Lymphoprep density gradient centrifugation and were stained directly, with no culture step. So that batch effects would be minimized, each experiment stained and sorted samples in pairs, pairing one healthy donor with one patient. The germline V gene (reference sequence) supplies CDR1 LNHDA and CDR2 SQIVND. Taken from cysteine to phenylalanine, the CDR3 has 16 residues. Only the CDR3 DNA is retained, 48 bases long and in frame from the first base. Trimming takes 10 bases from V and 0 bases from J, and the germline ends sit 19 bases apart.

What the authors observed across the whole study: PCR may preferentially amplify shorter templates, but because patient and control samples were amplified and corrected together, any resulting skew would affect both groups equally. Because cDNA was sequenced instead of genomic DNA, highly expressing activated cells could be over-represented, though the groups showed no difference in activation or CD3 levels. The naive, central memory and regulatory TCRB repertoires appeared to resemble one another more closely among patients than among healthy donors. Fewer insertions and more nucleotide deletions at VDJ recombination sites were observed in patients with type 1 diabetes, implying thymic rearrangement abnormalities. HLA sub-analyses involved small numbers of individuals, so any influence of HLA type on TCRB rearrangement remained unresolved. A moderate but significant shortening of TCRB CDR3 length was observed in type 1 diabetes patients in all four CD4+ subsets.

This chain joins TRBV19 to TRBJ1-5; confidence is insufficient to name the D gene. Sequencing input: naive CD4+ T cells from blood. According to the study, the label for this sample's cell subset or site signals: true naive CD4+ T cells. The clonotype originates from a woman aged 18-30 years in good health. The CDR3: CATVPGPSYSNQPQHF. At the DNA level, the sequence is TGTGCCACAGTCCCGGGTCCCAGTTATAGCAATCAGCCCCAGCATTTT.